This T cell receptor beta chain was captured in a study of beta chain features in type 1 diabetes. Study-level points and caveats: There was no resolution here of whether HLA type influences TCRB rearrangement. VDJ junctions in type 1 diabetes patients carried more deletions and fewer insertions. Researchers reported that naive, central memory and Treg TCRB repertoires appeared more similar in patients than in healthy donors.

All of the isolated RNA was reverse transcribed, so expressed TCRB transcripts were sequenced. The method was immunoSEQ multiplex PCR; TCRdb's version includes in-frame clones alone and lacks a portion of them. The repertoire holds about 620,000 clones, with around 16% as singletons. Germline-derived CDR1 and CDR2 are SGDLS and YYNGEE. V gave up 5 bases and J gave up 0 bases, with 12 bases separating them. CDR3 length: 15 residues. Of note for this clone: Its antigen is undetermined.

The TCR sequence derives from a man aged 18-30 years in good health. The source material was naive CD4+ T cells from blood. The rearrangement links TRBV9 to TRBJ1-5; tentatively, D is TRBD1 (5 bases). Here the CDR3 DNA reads TGTGCCAGCAGTGAGGGACTTCTTAGCAATCAGCCCCAGCATTTT. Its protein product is CASSEGLLSNQPQHF.